What follows are 7 T cell receptor beta chains derived from one specimen sequenced in a study of control samples from healthy donors and cancer patients. The method was immunoSEQ multiplex PCR; TCRdb's version includes in-frame clones alone and lacks a portion of them. The table records approximately 89,000 clones, around nine tenths of them present only once. What was sequenced was blood. These receptors all stem from a young man in good health.

This chain links TRBV6-5 with TRBJ2-1, with TRBD1 identical over 9 bases. With V trimmed by 0 bases and J by 5 bases, 2 bases remained unmatched. The CDR3 totals 15 residues. Germline CDR1 and CDR2: MNHEY and SVGAGI. CDR3 region: CASSYSGQGNNEQFF. The CDR3 DNA sequence: TGTGCCAGCAGTTACTCGGGACAGGGAAACAATGAGCAGTTCTTC.

This rearrangement joins TRBV3-1 (or the pseudogene TRBV3-2) to TRBJ1-1, with D maybe TRBD1 (6 bases). V gave up 4 bases and J gave up 7 bases, with 10 bases separating them. The CDR3 has 12 amino acids. Germline-derived CDR1 and CDR2 are LGHDT and YNNKEL (reference sequence). DNA of the CDR3: TGTGCCAGCAGCCGTCAAGGGGGTGAAGCTTTCTTT. Its translation: CASSRQGGEAFF.

The chain employs TRBV3-1 (or the pseudogene TRBV3-2) and TRBJ2-3; 8 bases are a match to TRBD1. CDR3 length equals 12 residues. CDR1 is LGHDT and CDR2 is YNNKEL in the germline V gene (reference sequence). V was clipped by 4 bases and J by 13 bases; unmatched bases: 7. The CDR3 nucleotides read TGTGCCAGCAGCCTAGCCGGGACAGGAGAGTATTTT. Translation: CASSLAGTGEYF.

The chain is built from TRBV12-3 or TRBV12-4 and TRBJ1-2, with a possible D match to TRBD1 (6 bases). The V and J ends lost 5 bases and 5 bases respectively, with 12 bases between them. The CDR3 is 13 residues long. The chain's CDR3 is CASSPTGDYGYTF. The CDR3 nucleotides are TGTGCCAGCAGTCCGACAGGCGATTATGGCTACACCTTC.

The chain's CDR3 is CASSIQGVYGYTF. CDR3 nucleotides: TGTGCCAGTAGTATCCAGGGGGTCTATGGCTACACCTTC. The chain carries TRBV19 and TRBJ1-2, with TRBD1 matching over 7 bases. Germline CDR1 reads LNHDA; CDR2 reads SQIVND (reference sequence). The CDR3 extends over 13 amino acids. J was trimmed by 4 bases and V by 3 bases; bases with no gene match: 2.

The chain has TRBV7-3 and TRBJ2-3, with D hard to call. This CDR3 is built from 13 residues. V lost 5 bases, J lost 3 bases, and 9 bases lay in between. CDR1 is SGHTA and CDR2 is FQGTGA in the germline V gene. The CDR3 DNA reads TGTGCCAGCAGCGCCCAGAGGACAGATACGCAGTATTTT. Residues: CASSAQRTDTQYF.

The chain has TRBV18 and TRBJ1-2; a weak D match, TRBD1 (6 bases). The V and J ends lost 8 bases and 5 bases respectively, with 6 bases between them. The CDR3 runs to 10 residues. Germline V CDR1 and CDR2: KGHSH, LQKENI. CDR3 nucleotide sequence: TGTGCCAGCGGACAGTATGGCTACACCTTC. Encoded protein: CASGQYGYTF.